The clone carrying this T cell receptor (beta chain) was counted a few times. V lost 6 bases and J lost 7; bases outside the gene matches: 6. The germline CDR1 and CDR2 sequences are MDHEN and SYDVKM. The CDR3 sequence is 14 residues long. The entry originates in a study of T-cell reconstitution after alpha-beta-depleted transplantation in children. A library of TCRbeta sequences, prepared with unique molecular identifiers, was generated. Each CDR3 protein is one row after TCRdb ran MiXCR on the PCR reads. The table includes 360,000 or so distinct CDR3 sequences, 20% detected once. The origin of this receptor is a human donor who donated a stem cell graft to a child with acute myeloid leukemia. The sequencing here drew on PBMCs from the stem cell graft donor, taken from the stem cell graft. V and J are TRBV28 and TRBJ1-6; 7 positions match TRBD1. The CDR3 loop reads CASRKGARNSPLHF. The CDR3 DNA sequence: TGTGCCAGCAGAAAGGGGGCGCGAAATTCACCCCTCCACTTT.